One and the same sample provided the 22 T cell receptor beta chains below, sequenced in a study of blood T cells in healthy people across ages. The authors ran a second PCR of about 6 to 11 cycles using a sample-barcoded 5' primer and a J-beta primer mix. A single record per CDR3 protein comes from TCRdb applying MiXCR to the 5' RACE reads. The sample carries hundreds of thousands of distinct CDR3 sequences, less than 40% recorded once. The sequenced sample consisted of blood. The receptors come from a woman aged 80 or over in good health.

This clonotype was counted only a few times. This rearrangement joins TRBV5-1 to TRBJ1-1, with D possibly TRBD1 on 5 matching bases. In germline, CDR1 is SGHRS, CDR2 YFSETQ. CDR3 length: 15 residues. V lost 2 bases and J lost 0, with 11 bases in between. Written as DNA, the CDR3 is TGCGCCAGCAGCTTTAGAGACAGTATGAACACTGAAGCTTTCTTT. Its protein product is CASSFRDSMNTEAFF. Together with reference TRBV5-1 and TRBJ1-1, the CDR3 gives the full variable domain: KAGVTQTPRYLIKTRGQQVTLSCSPISGHRSVSWYQQTPGQGLQFLFEYFSETQRNKGNFPGRFSGRQFSNSRSEMNVSTLELGDSALYLCASSFRDSMNTEAFFGQGTRLTVV.

The chain links TRBV7-2 to TRBJ2-3; 10 bases match TRBD2. V was clipped by 4 bases and J by 1 base; unmatched bases: 5. Germline loops: CDR1 SGHTA, CDR2 FQGNSA. The CDR3 spans 16 residues. CDR3 coding DNA: TGTGCCAGCAGCTGGTCCGGGACTAGCGGCACAGATACGCAGTATTTT. Amino acids: CASSWSGTSGTDTQYF.

This clonotype appeared a few times. The chain uses TRBV30 and TRBJ2-1, with D perhaps TRBD1 (6 bases). There are 16 residues in the CDR3. Germline V gene sequence: CDR1 GTSNPN, CDR2 SVGIG (reference sequence). Deletions cut 4 bases from V and 7 bases from J, with 23 bases between. CDR3 loop: CAWTSTLWGRLNEQFF. CDR3 sequence (DNA): TGTGCCTGGACCTCGACCTTATGGGGGCGGTTGAATGAGCAGTTCTTC.

Regarding this clonotype: Only one base separates this from a far larger clonotype, so it likely reflects a read error. This chain uses TRBV6-2 or TRBV6-3 with TRBJ1-1; D perhaps matches TRBD1 (5 bases). Trimming stripped 6 bases from V and 1 base from J, with 9 bases between. CDR3 size: 13 residues. Germline-derived CDR1 and CDR2 are MNHEY and SVGEGT. CDR3: CASSITGNTEAFF. The CDR3, as DNA: TGTGCCAGCAGCATTACAGGGAACACTGAAGCTTTCTTT.

This clonotype was counted a few times. Possible read error: a much larger clone is one base away. V usage is TRBV18 and J usage is TRBJ2-7; D is unclear. V was clipped by 6 bases and J by 6 bases, with 15 bases between them. CDR1 is KGHSH, CDR2 LQKENI, per germline. The CDR3 spans 13 residues. The CDR3 is CASSYYGSGEQYF. The CDR3 region has the DNA TGTGCCAGCTCGTACTATGGGTCCGGCGAGCAGTACTTC.

Remarks on this clonotype: One end of the junction does not line up with germline, which may come from a read error. V gene TRBV6-5 combines with J gene TRBJ2-2; a possible D gene is TRBD2 (5 bases). Germline CDR1 is MNHEY and CDR2 is SVGAGI. The CDR3 length is 13 residues. This CDR3 reads CASTSRNTGERFF. CDR3 sequence (DNA): TGTGCCAGCACGAGCAGGAACACCGGGGAGCGGTTTTTT.

Of note for this clonotype: A much larger clonotype is one base distant, so this may be a read error. The J gene is TRBJ1-6, the V gene TRBV7-2; no clear D gene. The germline CDR1 and CDR2 sequences are SGHTA and FQGNSA. CDR3 length: 14 amino acids. This chain's CDR3 is CVSLAGADNSPLHF. CDR3 nucleotide sequence: TGTGTCAGCCTCGCGGGTGCCGATAATTCACCCCTCCACTTT.

The chain joins TRBV7-2 to TRBJ1-4, with D unresolved. Trimming shortened V by 7 bases and J by 4 bases, and 16 bases separated the two germline ends. This CDR3 spans 15 amino acids. Germline V gene sequence: CDR1 SGHTA, CDR2 FQGNSA. The CDR3 DNA is TGTGCCAGCACCCTCACGGGAGAGGATAATGAAAAACTGTTTTTT. Amino acids: CASTLTGEDNEKLFF.

This clonotype was seen repeatedly, ten times or more. J is TRBJ1-2 and V is TRBV15; the D is unclear. Per germline, CDR1 LNHNV and CDR2 YYDKDF (reference sequence). V was shortened by 5 bases and J by 3 bases, with 10 bases between the two germline ends. This CDR3 is built from 13 residues. CDR3 nucleotides: TGTGCCACCAGCCCAGGATTAGACTATGGCTACACCTTC. Translation: CATSPGLDYGYTF.

The J gene is TRBJ2-3, the V gene TRBV13; TRBD2 agrees at 11 bases. The CDR3 sequence is 17 residues long. Germline CDR1 PRHDT, CDR2 FYEKMQ (reference sequence). The trim removed 0 bases at V and 5 bases at J, leaving 7 bases unmatched. CDR3 nucleotide sequence: TGTGCCAGCAGCTTAGGCCTAGCGGGAGGTCTTGTAGATACGCAGTATTTT. Amino acid sequence: CASSLGLAGGLVDTQYF.

This clonotype was counted at least ten times. The CDR3 is CSARRDRVHEQYF. The CDR3 coding sequence is TGCAGTGCTAGACGGGACAGGGTCCACGAGCAGTACTTC. The gene calls are TRBV20-1 and TRBJ2-7; TRBD1 matches 9 bases. V lost 2 bases, J lost 5 bases, and 4 bases stayed unmatched. Germline V lookup: CDR1 DFQATT, CDR2 SNEGSKA (reference sequence). CDR3 size: 13 residues.

This chain links TRBV29-1 with TRBJ2-3, with TRBD1 as a possible D gene (6 bases). Germline V gene lookup returns CDR1 SQVTM and CDR2 ANQGSEA. V gave up 7 bases and J gave up 0 bases, with 20 bases separating them. The CDR3 contains 16 residues. The DNA for the CDR3 is TGCAGCGCCGCCGGGACACAAGAAACTAGCACAGATACGCAGTATTTT. It translates to CSAAGTQETSTDTQYF.

This clonotype was detected only a few times. Since a much larger clone is just one base distant, this may be a read error. The rearrangement links TRBV12-3 or TRBV12-4 to TRBJ2-3, with 10 bases identical to TRBD2. The CDR3 loop spans 14 amino acids. This chain's CDR3 is CASNSSGGTDPQYF. CDR3 DNA: TGTGCCAGCAATTCTAGCGGGGGCACAGATCCGCAGTATTTT.

This clonotype was observed at least ten times. The chain uses TRBV5-5 and TRBJ1-2, with 9 nucleotides matching TRBD1. The V gene's germline CDR1 is SGHKS and CDR2 YYEKEE (reference sequence). CDR3 size: 15 residues. Losses at the gene ends were 3 bases for V and 4 bases for J; bases not matched to a gene: 7. The CDR3 DNA sequence: TGTGCCAGCAGCTCCGGACAGGGGCGCCCCTATGGCTACACCTTC. Encoded protein: CASSSGQGRPYGYTF.

This clonotype was recorded at least ten times. V gene TRBV28 combines with J gene TRBJ2-7, with D tentatively TRBD1 (6 bases). V lost 4 bases and J 0 bases, leaving 10 bases between the germline ends. Germline V gene data show CDR1 as MDHEN and CDR2 as SYDVKM. The CDR3 covers 14 residues. CDR3 bases: TGTGCCAGCAGTTATCCCAGGGGCTCCTACGAGCAGTACTTC. The encoded protein is CASSYPRGSYEQYF.

The table lists this clonotype with many counts. This chain joins TRBV5-1 and TRBJ2-4; tentatively, D is TRBD1 (6 bases). Per germline, CDR1 SGHRS and CDR2 YFSETQ. CDR3 length: 14 residues. Deletions cut 2 bases from V and 12 bases from J, with 18 bases between. Here the CDR3 reads CASSLNSGTQNQYF. DNA of the CDR3: TGCGCCAGCAGCTTAAACTCCGGGACACAAAATCAGTACTTC.

This clonotype was seen at least ten times. The chain carries TRBV29-1 and TRBJ1-2; D gene uncertain. V was shortened by 7 bases and J by 7 bases, with 16 bases between the two germline ends. Germline assignment: CDR1 SQVTM and CDR2 ANQGSEA. The CDR3 has 12 amino acids. This CDR3 reads CSAGEGSSGYTF. CDR3 bases: TGCAGCGCTGGGGAGGGTTCTAGTGGCTACACCTTC.

As to this clonotype: A junction end diverges from the germline sequence, so it may reflect a read error. This chain connects TRBV15 to TRBJ2-3, with D unclear. This CDR3 spans 14 amino acids. Germline-derived CDR1 and CDR2 are LNHNV and YYDKDF (reference sequence). In nucleotides, the CDR3 is TGTACCACCAGCAGTGGTGGGTATCCAGATACGCAGTATTTT. Its protein product is CTTSSGGYPDTQYF.

The table lists this clonotype with many counts. Possible read error: a much larger clone is one base away. The V and J genes are TRBV9 and TRBJ2-6; TRBD1 might be the D (5 bases). Germline CDR1 SGDLS, CDR2 YYNGEE. The CDR3 runs to 16 residues. The CDR3 DNA reads TGTGCCAGCAGCGCTTCCGCCGTCTCTGGGGCCAACGTCCGGACTTTC. It is translated as CASSASAVSGANVRTF.

The V call is TRBV20-1, the J call TRBJ2-1; the D gene is possibly TRBD2 (5 bases). The CDR3 covers 12 residues. Trimming shortened V by 1 base and J by 5 bases, and 6 bases separated the two germline ends. Germline CDR1 is DFQATT and CDR2 is SNEGSKA (reference sequence). DNA of the CDR3: TGCAGTGCTAGAGTGGGAGACAATGAGCAGTTCTTC. Translating it yields CSARVGDNEQFF.

Many counts were recorded for this clonotype. The V and J genes are TRBV20-1 and TRBJ2-7; D not certain. V shed 0 bases and J shed 0 bases, with 9 bases lying between them. This CDR3 spans 14 amino acids. CDR1 is DFQATT and CDR2 is SNEGSKA in the germline V gene (reference sequence). CDR3 in DNA: TGCAGTGCTAGAGACTGGTCGAGCTCCTACGAGCAGTACTTC. This codes for CSARDWSSSYEQYF.

V usage is TRBV20-1 and J usage is TRBJ1-2, with D perhaps TRBD1 (5 bases). The CDR3 is 13 amino acids. The V and J ends lost 0 bases and 5 bases respectively, with 10 bases between them. Germline assignment: CDR1 DFQATT and CDR2 SNEGSKA (reference sequence). CDR3 protein: CSAREGGWYGYTF. Written as DNA, the CDR3 is TGCAGTGCTAGAGAGGGGGGTTGGTATGGCTACACCTTC.